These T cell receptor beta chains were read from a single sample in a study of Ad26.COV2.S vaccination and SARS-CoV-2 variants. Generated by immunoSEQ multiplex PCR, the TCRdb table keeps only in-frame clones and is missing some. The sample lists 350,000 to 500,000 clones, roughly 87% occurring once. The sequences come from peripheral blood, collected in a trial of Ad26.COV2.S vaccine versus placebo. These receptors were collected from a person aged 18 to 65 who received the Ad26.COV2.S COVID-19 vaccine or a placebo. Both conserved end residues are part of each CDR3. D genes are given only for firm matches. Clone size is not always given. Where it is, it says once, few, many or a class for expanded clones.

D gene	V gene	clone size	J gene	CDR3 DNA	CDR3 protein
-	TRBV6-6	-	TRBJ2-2	TGTGCCAGCAGTTACTCCTCGGATTTCAACACCGGGGAGCTGTTTTTT	CASSYSSDFNTGELFF
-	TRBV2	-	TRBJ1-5	TGTGCCAGCAGTGAACAGGGACGGGGCAATCAGCCCCAGCATTTT	CASSEQGRGNQPQHF
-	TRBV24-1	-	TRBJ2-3	TGTGCCACCAGTCACTGGGGCCTCACAGATACGCAGTATTTT	CATSHWGLTDTQYF
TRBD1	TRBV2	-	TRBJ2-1	TGTGCCAGCACCGGGACAGGGGGCAATGAGCAGTTCTTC	CASTGTGGNEQFF
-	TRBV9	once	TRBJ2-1	TGTGCCAGCAGCGTAGAGGGGTACAGCTACAATGAGCAGTTCTTC	CASSVEGYSYNEQFF
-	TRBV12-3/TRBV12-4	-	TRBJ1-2	TGTGCCAGCAGTTTTGGGTCCTTCGGTGGCTACACCTTC	CASSFGSFGGYTF
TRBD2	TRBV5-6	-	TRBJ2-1	TGTGCCAGCAGACCACTTTTAGCGGGGTCCCTAGGGTCCTACAATGAGCAGTTCTTC	CASRPLLAGSLGSYNEQFF
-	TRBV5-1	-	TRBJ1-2	TGCGCCAGCAGCTTGGAACTCCCAGGCTATGGCTACACCTTC	CASSLELPGYGYTF
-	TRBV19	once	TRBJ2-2	TGTGCCAGTAGTATTGGCAGCCTCACCGGGGAGCTGTTTTTT	CASSIGSLTGELFF
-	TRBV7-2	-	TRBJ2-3	TGTGCCAGCAGCTTAGCCGGTCAAGATACGCAGTATTTT	CASSLAGQDTQYF
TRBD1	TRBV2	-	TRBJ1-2	TGTGCCAGCGGGACAGGGGTGACGGGCTATGGCTACACCTTC	CASGTGVTGYGYTF
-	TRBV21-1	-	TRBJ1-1	TGTGCCAGCAACCTGACAGGGAAAGGGTCCGACGGGATGAACGCTGAAGCTTTCTTT	CASNLTGKGSDGMNAEAFF
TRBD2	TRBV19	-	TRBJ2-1	TGTGCCAGTAGTCGCAGCGGGAGCTCCTACAATGAGCAGTTCTTC	CASSRSGSSYNEQFF
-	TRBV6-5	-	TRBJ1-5	TGTGCCAGCAACCCATGGGAGGGGAGTCAGCCCCAGCATTTT	CASNPWEGSQPQHF
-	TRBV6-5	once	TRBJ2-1	TGTGCCAGCAGTTACGGGGGACACCAGGAATTCTTC	CASSYGGHQEFF
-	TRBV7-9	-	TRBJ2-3	TGTGCCAGCAGCTTCCTAGTCGAGGGGCTCCGCACAGATACGCAGTATTTT	CASSFLVEGLRTDTQYF
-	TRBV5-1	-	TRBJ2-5	TGCGCCAGCAGGTTGGCAGGTCACATTCGGGAGACCCAGTACTTC	CASRLAGHIRETQYF
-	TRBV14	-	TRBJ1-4	TGTGCCAGCAGTCCGAACCAGGGGAGTAATGAAAAACTGTTTTTT	CASSPNQGSNEKLFF
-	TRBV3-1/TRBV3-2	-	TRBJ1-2	TGTGCCAGCAGCCAAGACAGGCCGGCCCGGGGCTATGGCTACACCTTC	CASSQDRPARGYGYTF
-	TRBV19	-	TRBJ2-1	TGTGCCAGTAGAGACGGGTACAATGAGCAGTTCTTC	CASRDGYNEQFF
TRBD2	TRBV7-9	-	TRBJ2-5	TGTGCCAGCAGCAATAGCGGGGGCCAAGAGACCCAGTACTTC	CASSNSGGQETQYF
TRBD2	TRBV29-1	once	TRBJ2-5	TGCAGCGTTGAGACTAGCGGGGGGCCCCGCGGGTACTTC	CSVETSGGPRGYF
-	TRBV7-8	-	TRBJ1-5	TGTGCCAGCAGCTTAGCGGGGGACGCCCACCCGCCCCAGCATTTT	CASSLAGDAHPPQHF
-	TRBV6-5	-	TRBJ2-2	TGTGCCAGCACCCACCCGGGACACAAGACCGGGGAGCTGTTTTTT	CASTHPGHKTGELFF
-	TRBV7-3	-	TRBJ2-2	TGTGCCAGCAGCTTCAGCGGTGGAAACACCGGGGAGCTGTTTTTT	CASSFSGGNTGELFF
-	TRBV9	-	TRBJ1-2	TGTGCCAGCAGCGTAGGCCAAGCCGACGGCTACACCTTC	CASSVGQADGYTF
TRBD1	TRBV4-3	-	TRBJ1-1	TGCGCCAGCAGCCAAGATTCTCGGTTCGGGACAGGTGGGTCAGTTGGTTTCTTT	CASSQDSRFGTGGSVGFF
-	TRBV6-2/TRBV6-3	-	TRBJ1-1	TGTGCCAGCAGTTACGGGACGGTGAACACTGAAGCTTTCTTT	CASSYGTVNTEAFF
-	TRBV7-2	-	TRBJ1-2	TGTGCCAGCAGCTGGTCTATCGGGTACAGAGACGGCTACACCTTC	CASSWSIGYRDGYTF
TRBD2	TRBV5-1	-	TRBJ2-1	TGCGCCAGCAGCGTCTACACCGGGACTAGCGGGGCTTACAATGAGCAGTTCTTC	CASSVYTGTSGAYNEQFF
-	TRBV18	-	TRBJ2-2	TGTGCCAGCTCACCACCGGAGCGGCTTAACACCGGGGAGCTGTTTTTT	CASSPPERLNTGELFF
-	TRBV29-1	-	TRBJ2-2	TGCAGCGTTGCCCGGTTGAACACCGGGGAGCTGTTTTTT	CSVARLNTGELFF
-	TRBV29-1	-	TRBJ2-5	TGCAGCGTTGATACGGAGGGCCAGTACTTC	CSVDTEGQYF
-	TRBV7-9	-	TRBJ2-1	TGTGCCAGCAGCTCTCGTCCCTCTGCGACGGCGCGGTACAATGAGCAGTTCTTC	CASSSRPSATARYNEQFF
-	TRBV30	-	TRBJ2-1	TGTGCCGCGCTTGGCGGAGACAATGAGCAGTTCTTC	CAALGGDNEQFF
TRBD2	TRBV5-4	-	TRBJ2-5	TGTGCCAGCAGTCCCGGGACTAGCGGGGGGGCCCAAGAGACCCAGTACTTC	CASSPGTSGGAQETQYF
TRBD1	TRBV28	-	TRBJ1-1	TGTGCCAGCAGTTGGGGGGGACAGGGGGACACTGAAGCTTTCTTT	CASSWGGQGDTEAFF
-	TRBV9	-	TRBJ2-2	TGTGCCAGCAGCGTAGCCCCCCGGGGCACCGGGGAGCTGTTTTTT	CASSVAPRGTGELFF
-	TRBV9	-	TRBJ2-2	TGTGCCAGCAGCGTAGGCGGAAACACCGGGGAGCTGTTTTTT	CASSVGGNTGELFF
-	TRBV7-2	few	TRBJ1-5	TGTGCCAGCAGCCGAGACAGTGTGGAACAGCATTTT	CASSRDSVEQHF
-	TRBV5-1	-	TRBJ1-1	TGCGCCAGCAGCTTGGCCTCAATGACAGGAACCGCTGAAGCTTTCTTT	CASSLASMTGTAEAFF
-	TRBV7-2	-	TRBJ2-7	TGTGCCAGCAGCTTGGGTGCTAGCTCCGAGCAGTACTTC	CASSLGASSEQYF
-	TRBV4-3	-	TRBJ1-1	TGCGCCAGCAGCCAAGTTATATACCCGAACACTGAAGCTTTCTTT	CASSQVIYPNTEAFF
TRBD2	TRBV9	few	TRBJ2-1	TGTGCCAGCAGCGTAGGACTAGCGGGAGGGGGGCAGTTCTTC	CASSVGLAGGGQFF
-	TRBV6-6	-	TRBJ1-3	TGTGCCAGCAGGACACCCGGGGGAAACACCATATATTTT	CASRTPGGNTIYF
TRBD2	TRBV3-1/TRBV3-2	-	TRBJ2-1	TGTGCCAGCAGCCACCTGGGGGAGGGAGGGACCTACAATGAGCAGTTCTTC	CASSHLGEGGTYNEQFF
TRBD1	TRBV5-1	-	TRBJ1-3	TGCGCCAGCAGCTTGTATGCGACAGGGGGCTCTGGAAACACCATATATTTT	CASSLYATGGSGNTIYF
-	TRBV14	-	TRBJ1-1	TGTGCCAGCAGCAGCCTCGCCAGGGTGAACACTGAAGCTTTCTTT	CASSSLARVNTEAFF
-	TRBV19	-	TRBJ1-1	TGTGCCAGTACACCTCGCGGGGGCTACACTGAAGCTTTCTTT	CASTPRGGYTEAFF
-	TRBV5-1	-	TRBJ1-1	TGCGCCAGCAGCTTGGCCGGGGTCGGCAGGGCCACCGGGATAACTGAAGCTTTCTTT	CASSLAGVGRATGITEAFF
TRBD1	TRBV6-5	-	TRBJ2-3	TGTGCCAGCAGCTCACAGGGGGCTCCGTATTTT	CASSSQGAPYF
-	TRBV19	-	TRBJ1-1	TGTGCCAGTAGTATTACGGGGGGATACACTGAAGCTTTCTTT	CASSITGGYTEAFF
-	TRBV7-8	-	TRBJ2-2	TGTGCCAGCAGAGCTATCCGGGGCACCGGGGAGCTGTTTTTT	CASRAIRGTGELFF
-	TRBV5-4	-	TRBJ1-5	TGTGCCAGCAGCGCTCCAAATCAGCCCCAGCATTTT	CASSAPNQPQHF
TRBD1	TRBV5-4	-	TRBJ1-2	TGTGCCAGCAGTATCAGGACAGGGGGCATCTATGGCTACACCTTC	CASSIRTGGIYGYTF
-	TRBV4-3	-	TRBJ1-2	TGCGCCAGCAGCCAACAACGACTAGGACGGTATGGCTACACCTTC	CASSQQRLGRYGYTF
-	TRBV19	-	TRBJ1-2	TGTGCCAGTAGTATAATACAAACCACACTTAACTATGGCTACACCTTC	CASSIIQTTLNYGYTF